The T cell receptor beta chain under discussion was sequenced for a study of OX40 agonist ivuxolimab in advanced cancers. This clone appeared a few times. Clones were read by immunoSEQ multiplex PCR, and TCRdb kept only the in-frame ones, dropping some. The top ten hold around 0.51% of the sample, which has 75,000 to 95,000 clones, more than 80% seen once. Germline-derived CDR1 and CDR2 are MDHEN and SYDVKM. V was trimmed by 4 bases and J by 2 bases, leaving 9 bases between them. The CDR3 is 14 amino acids. The chain carries TRBV28 and TRBJ1-3; D not resolved. Sequencing was performed on CD4+ or CD8+ T cells sorted from blood, taken in a trial of the OX40 agonist ivuxolimab. This clonotype originated in an adult with an advanced solid tumor such as melanoma, head and neck, liver or kidney cancer. The chain's CDR3 is CASSSSNTGNTIYF. The CDR3 bases are TGTGCCAGCAGTTCATCTAATACTGGAAACACCATATATTTT. The variable domain in full, with the rest retrieved from reference TRBV28 and TRBJ1-3, is DVKVTQSSRYLVKRTGEKVFLECVQDMDHENMFWYRQDPGLGLRLIYFSYDVKMKEKGDIPEGYSVSREKKERFSLILESASTNQTSMYLCASSSSNTGNTIYFGEGSWLTVV.